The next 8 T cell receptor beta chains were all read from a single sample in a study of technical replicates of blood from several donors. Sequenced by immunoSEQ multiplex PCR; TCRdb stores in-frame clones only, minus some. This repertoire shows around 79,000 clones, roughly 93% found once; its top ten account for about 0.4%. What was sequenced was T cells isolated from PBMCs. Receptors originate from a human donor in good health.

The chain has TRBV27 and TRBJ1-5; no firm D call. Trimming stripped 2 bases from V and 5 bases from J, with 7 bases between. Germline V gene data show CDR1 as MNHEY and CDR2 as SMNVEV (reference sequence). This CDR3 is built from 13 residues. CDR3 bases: TGTGCCAGCAGTTTAATGAGGGATCAGCCCCAGCATTTT. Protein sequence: CASSLMRDQPQHF.

Here the CDR3 reads CASSQERSAGGLETQYF. For the CDR3, the DNA is TGCGCCAGCAGCCAAGAGAGGTCGGCGGGAGGGCTGGAGACCCAGTACTTC. V is TRBV4-1 and J is TRBJ2-5, with 9 bases that match TRBD2. From germline, CDR1 is MGHRA and CDR2 YSYEKL. With 0 bases clipped from V and 5 bases from J, the junction kept 10 bases outside the gene matches. The CDR3 loop spans 17 amino acids.

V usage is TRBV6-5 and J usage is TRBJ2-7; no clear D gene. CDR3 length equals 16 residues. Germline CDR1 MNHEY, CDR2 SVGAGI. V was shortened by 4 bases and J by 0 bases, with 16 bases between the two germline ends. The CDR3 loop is CASSSTPSRSSYEQYF. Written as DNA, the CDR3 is TGTGCCAGCAGTTCCACCCCCTCCAGATCCTCCTACGAGCAGTACTTC.

CDR3 protein: CASSIGVNNEQFF. As DNA, the CDR3 is TGTGCCAGTAGTATCGGAGTGAACAATGAGCAGTTCTTC. V gene TRBV19 combines with J gene TRBJ2-1; D is undetermined. V dropped 3 bases and J dropped 5 bases, with 8 bases sitting between them. The CDR3 runs 13 residues. Germline V gives CDR1 LNHDA, CDR2 SQIVND (reference sequence).

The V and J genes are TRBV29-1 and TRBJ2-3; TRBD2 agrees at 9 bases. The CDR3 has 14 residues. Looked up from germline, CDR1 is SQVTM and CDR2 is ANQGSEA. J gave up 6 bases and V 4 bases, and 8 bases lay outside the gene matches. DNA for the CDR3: TGCAGCGTTGTAGGGCTAGCGGGAACCGATACGCAGTATTTT. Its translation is CSVVGLAGTDTQYF.

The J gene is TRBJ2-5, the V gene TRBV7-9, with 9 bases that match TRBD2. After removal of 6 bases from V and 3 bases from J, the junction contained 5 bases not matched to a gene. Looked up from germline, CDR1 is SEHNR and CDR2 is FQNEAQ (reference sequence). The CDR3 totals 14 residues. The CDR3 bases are TGTGCCAGCAGGGTGACTAGCGGTAAAGAGACCCAGTACTTC. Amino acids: CASRVTSGKETQYF. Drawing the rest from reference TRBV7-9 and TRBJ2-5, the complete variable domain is DTGVSQNPRHKITKRGQNVTFRCDPISEHNRLYWYRQTLGQGPEFLTYFQNEAQLEKSRLLSDRFSAERPKGSFSTLEIQRTEQGDSAMYLCASRVTSGKETQYFGPGTRLLVL.

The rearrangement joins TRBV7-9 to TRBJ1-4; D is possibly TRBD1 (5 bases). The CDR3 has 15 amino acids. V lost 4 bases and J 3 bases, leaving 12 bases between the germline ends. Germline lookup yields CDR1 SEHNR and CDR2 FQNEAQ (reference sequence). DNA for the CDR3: TGTGCCAGCAGCTCTATAGGGACTTCTAATGAAAAACTGTTTTTT. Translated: CASSSIGTSNEKLFF.

The CDR3 region has the DNA TGCAGCGTAGGGGGCCTCGGAAACACCATATATTTT. Its protein product is CSVGGLGNTIYF. The chain is built from TRBV29-1 and TRBJ1-3; 7 nucleotides match TRBD1. From germline, CDR1 is SQVTM and CDR2 ANQGSEA. V shed 6 bases, J shed 4 bases, and the junction held 3 bases outside the gene matches. The CDR3 is 12 amino acids.